A selection of T cell receptor beta chains follows, all from one sample in a study of cytomegalovirus exposure and HLA in healthy donors. Sequencing was performed with immunoSEQ multiplex PCR; in TCRdb, only in-frame clones are kept and a portion is missing. The data hold roughly 100,000 clones, with about two thirds observed a single time. The specimen was PBMCs. These receptors were obtained from a woman aged 45-65 years in good health and CMV-seropositive. Each CDR3 is given with its conserved first and last residue. Fields, in order: clone size, D gene, V gene, J gene, CDR3 DNA, CDR3 protein. The D gene is left open where the match is weak. Clone sizes are given selectively: once, few, many, or a class where the clone is expanded.

>once|.|TRBV5-6|TRBJ2-3
TGTGCCAGCAGCTTACAGGGTAGCACAGATACGCAGTATTTT
CASSLQGSTDTQYF
>.|TRBD2|TRBV5-4|TRBJ2-7
TGTGCCAGCAGCTTGGGGGGCGGGAGGGCGAACTACGAGCAGTACTTC
CASSLGGGRANYEQYF
>.|.|TRBV2|TRBJ2-5
TGTGCCAGCAGTGAAGCGGCAACTATTATTACCCAGACCCAGTACTTC
CASSEAATIITQTQYF
>.|TRBD2|TRBV29-1|TRBJ2-1
TGCAGCGTTGGCGTGACGGGAGGGCCGGGGAATGAGCAGTTCTTC
CSVGVTGGPGNEQFF
>many|.|TRBV5-8|TRBJ2-7
TGTGCCAGCAGCTTGGGCAGGGGGCAGTACTTC
CASSLGRGQYF
>few|TRBD1|TRBV29-1|TRBJ2-1
TGCAGCGGAATGACAGGGTACGAGCAGTTCTTC
CSGMTGYEQFF
>.|.|TRBV19|TRBJ2-7
TGTGCCAGTAGTATCGGCAGGTACTACGAGCAGTACTTC
CASSIGRYYEQYF
>.|.|TRBV28|TRBJ1-5
TGTGCCAGTTCCAGGGCGAATCAGCCCCAGCATTTT
CASSRANQPQHF
>.|.|TRBV14|TRBJ2-4
TGTGCCAGCAGCCAAGAGTTGGGGGCGCCGCAGTACTTC
CASSQELGAPQYF
>once|.|TRBV9|TRBJ1-4
TGTGCCAGCAGCGCGCTTAAGGGAGGGACAACTAATGAAAAACTGTTTTTT
CASSALKGGTTNEKLFF
>.|.|TRBV6-5|TRBJ2-7
TGTGCCAGCAGTTATGCTGTTCCTAGACGCGAGCAGTACTTC
CASSYAVPRREQYF
>.|TRBD2|TRBV5-6|TRBJ2-2
TGTGCCAGCAGCTTGCGGGGGGCGAACACCGGGGAGCTGTTTTTT
CASSLRGANTGELFF
>.|.|TRBV5-1|TRBJ2-4
TGCGCCAGCAGAAACACTACCAAAAACATTCAGTACTTC
CASRNTTKNIQYF
>.|.|TRBV7-2|TRBJ2-2
TGTGCCAGCAGCTTAGTTGTGGGCCAAGGCGGGGAGCTGTTTTTT
CASSLVVGQGGELFF
>.|TRBD1|TRBV6-6|TRBJ1-1
TGTGCCAGCAGCTCAGACAGGGTAACTGAAGCTTTCTTT
CASSSDRVTEAFF
>.|TRBD1|TRBV9|TRBJ2-7
TGTGCCAGCGGGGGGACAGGGGTTGGCGAGCAGTACTTC
CASGGTGVGEQYF
>.|TRBD2|TRBV11-1|TRBJ2-3
TGTGCCAGCAGCTTAGCCTCACTAGCGGGAGCTGATACGCAGTATTTT
CASSLASLAGADTQYF
>.|TRBD2|TRBV5-1|TRBJ2-1
TGCGCCAGCAGCTTGGGGCTAGCGGGAGTCCAGAATGAGCAGTTCTTC
CASSLGLAGVQNEQFF
>.|.|TRBV21-1|TRBJ2-3
TGTGCCAGCAGGAACGGGACAGTTGTTCGGAGAGATACGCAGTATTTT
CASRNGTVVRRDTQYF
>.|.|TRBV28|TRBJ2-3
TGTGCCAGCAGTCCTAGGGGCCAGGGTTTAACAGATACGCAGTATTTT
CASSPRGQGLTDTQYF
>.|TRBD2|TRBV5-6|TRBJ2-7
TGTGCCAGCAGCTTGGTCGGGAGGTACGAGCAGTACTTC
CASSLVGRYEQYF
>.|.|TRBV6-6|TRBJ1-1
TGTGCCAGCAGTTACGGTCAGGGAGGGACTGAAGCTTTCTTT
CASSYGQGGTEAFF
>.|.|TRBV2|TRBJ1-5
TGTGCCAGGGTCGAGAGTCAGCCCCAGCATTTT
CARVESQPQHF
>.|TRBD2|TRBV9|TRBJ2-7
TGTGCCAGCAGCTACCGGGCGGGAGAGGTCTACGAGCAGTACTTC
CASSYRAGEVYEQYF
>.|.|TRBV5-1|TRBJ2-3
TGCGCCAGCACGTTGAGGCAGGGGCTATATACGCAGTATTTT
CASTLRQGLYTQYF
>.|.|TRBV19|TRBJ2-7
TGTGCCAGTAGTCGGACAGTTGGGGAACAGGGAAGACTCTCCTACGAGCAGTACTTC
CASSRTVGEQGRLSYEQYF
>.|TRBD2|TRBV25-1|TRBJ2-1
TGTGCCAGCAGCGCGGGACTAGCGGGAGGTTTTTCCCTCAATGAGCAGTTCTTC
CASSAGLAGGFSLNEQFF
>.|TRBD2|TRBV5-1|TRBJ2-1
TGCGCCAGCAGCTTTACTAGCGGGCCCGATGGCAATGAGCAGTTCTTC
CASSFTSGPDGNEQFF
>.|TRBD2|TRBV5-4|TRBJ2-5
TGTGCCAGCAGCTTGTCCAGTAACAGGGGGACTAGCGGGAGAAAAGAGACCCAGTACTTC
CASSLSSNRGTSGRKETQYF
>few|.|TRBV5-5|TRBJ2-7
TGTGCCAGCAGCCTTTCGAACTACGAGCAGTACTTC
CASSLSNYEQYF
>.|.|TRBV2|TRBJ2-4
TGTGCCAGCGAAGAAGGACACGCGGAAAACATTCAGTACTTC
CASEEGHAENIQYF
>few|.|TRBV7-9|TRBJ1-1
TGTGCCAGCACCAGGGTAGTGGGGCCGCTTAACACTGAAGCTTTCTTT
CASTRVVGPLNTEAFF
>.|.|TRBV27|TRBJ1-1
TGTGCCAGCAGTTTATCGGGGGGGTGGACTGAAGCTTTCTTT
CASSLSGGWTEAFF
>few|.|TRBV28|TRBJ1-5
TGTGCCAGCAGTTTCCCCCAGGGGAACAATCAGCCCCAGCATTTT
CASSFPQGNNQPQHF
>once|TRBD1|TRBV28|TRBJ1-1
TGTGCCAGCAGATCACCGACAGGGTGGTACACTGAAGCTTTCTTT
CASRSPTGWYTEAFF
>.|.|TRBV4-1|TRBJ2-5
TGCGCCAGCAGCCCCACACGGTACAGCTGGACCCAGTACTTC
CASSPTRYSWTQYF
>.|.|TRBV7-9|TRBJ2-5
TGTGCCAGCAGCCCCCGAGGGCGACTGCTACAAGAGACCCAGTACTTC
CASSPRGRLLQETQYF
>.|TRBD1|TRBV5-4|TRBJ1-1
TGTGCCAGCAGCTTTCCGGGACAGTTGAACACTGAAGCTTTCTTT
CASSFPGQLNTEAFF
>.|.|TRBV19|TRBJ1-5
TGTGCCAGTAGCGTACAGGTACGGTACGATCAGCCCCAGCATTTT
CASSVQVRYDQPQHF
>.|.|TRBV28|TRBJ1-1
TGTGCCAGCATCAGGGCCCTTTCCGTGGACACTGAAGCTTTCTTT
CASIRALSVDTEAFF
>few|.|TRBV7-8|TRBJ1-1
TGTGCCAGCAGAACAGGGTGGGGAACTGAAGCTTTCTTT
CASRTGWGTEAFF
>.|.|TRBV5-1|TRBJ1-1
TGCGCCAGCAGCTTGAAGCCAGGGTCTACGAACACTGAAGCTTTCTTT
CASSLKPGSTNTEAFF
>.|.|TRBV5-4|TRBJ1-1
TGTGCCAGCAGCTCCCCGGGAACAGCGGGTGTCCTGGCTTTCTTT
CASSSPGTAGVLAFF
>few|.|TRBV28|TRBJ2-3
TGTGCCAGCAGTTCCGTGAGTCGTTTGAGAGGAGGCACAGATACGCAGTATTTT
CASSSVSRLRGGTDTQYF
>.|.|TRBV10-3|TRBJ1-3
TGTGCCATCATGGCAGGGTCTGGAAACACCATATATTTT
CAIMAGSGNTIYF